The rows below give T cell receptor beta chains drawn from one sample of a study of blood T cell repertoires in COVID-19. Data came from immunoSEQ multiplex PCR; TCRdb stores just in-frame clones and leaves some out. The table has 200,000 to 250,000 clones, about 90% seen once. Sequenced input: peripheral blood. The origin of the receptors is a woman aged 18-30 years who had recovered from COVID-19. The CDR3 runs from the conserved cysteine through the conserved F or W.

CDR3aa: CASSVGETGYEQYF; v_gene: TRBV27; j_gene: TRBJ2-7
CDR3aa: CATRRGDRGLTGELFF; v_gene: TRBV27; j_gene: TRBJ2-2
CDR3aa: CASSLVLLAADTQYF; v_gene: TRBV11-2; j_gene: TRBJ2-3
CDR3aa: CASSYSGGADTQYF; v_gene: TRBV6-5; j_gene: TRBJ2-3
CDR3aa: CASRTTGGSTGELFF; v_gene: TRBV6-5; j_gene: TRBJ2-2
CDR3aa: CASSFIRGQFTEAFF; v_gene: TRBV7-3; j_gene: TRBJ1-1
CDR3aa: CASSSSGQFSYEQYF; v_gene: TRBV5-1; j_gene: TRBJ2-7
CDR3aa: CASSYWGLAGERDEQYF; v_gene: TRBV6-2/TRBV6-3; j_gene: TRBJ2-7
CDR3aa: CASSSGSYEQYF; v_gene: TRBV6-5; j_gene: TRBJ2-7
CDR3aa: CASSEGGGQVNNEQFF; v_gene: TRBV25-1; j_gene: TRBJ2-1
CDR3aa: CASSLEVGIGANVLTF; v_gene: TRBV5-6; j_gene: TRBJ2-6
CDR3aa: CATSVDYGTANYGYTF; v_gene: TRBV15; j_gene: TRBJ1-2
CDR3aa: CASSSGAATGELFF; v_gene: TRBV6-2/TRBV6-3; j_gene: TRBJ2-2
CDR3aa: CASSLSLRGYTDTQYF; v_gene: TRBV27; j_gene: TRBJ2-3
CDR3aa: CASSLAGHLNYGYTF; v_gene: TRBV5-4; j_gene: TRBJ1-2
CDR3aa: CASSQGTGHYEQYF; v_gene: TRBV3-1/TRBV3-2; j_gene: TRBJ2-7
CDR3aa: CASSQVREGVEQYF; v_gene: TRBV4-2; j_gene: TRBJ2-7
CDR3aa: CASSLGGNSYEQYF; v_gene: TRBV11-2; j_gene: TRBJ2-7
CDR3aa: CASSQVSLAGGAGANVLTF; v_gene: TRBV14; j_gene: TRBJ2-6
CDR3aa: CASSLGGSQETQYF; v_gene: TRBV11-3; j_gene: TRBJ2-5
CDR3aa: CASSMVGQAGYNYGYTF; v_gene: TRBV19; j_gene: TRBJ1-2
CDR3aa: CASSLIGAGGPSYEQYF; v_gene: TRBV7-9; j_gene: TRBJ2-7
CDR3aa: CASSEWAGLAYEQYF; v_gene: TRBV6-1; j_gene: TRBJ2-7
CDR3aa: CASSPYGITGLTSGSGEQFF; v_gene: TRBV28; j_gene: TRBJ2-1
CDR3aa: CASSRWGGLDQPQHF; v_gene: TRBV4-1; j_gene: TRBJ1-5
CDR3aa: CASSQEEWQGNQPQHF; v_gene: TRBV4-1; j_gene: TRBJ1-5
CDR3aa: CASSESEGTSPLHF; v_gene: TRBV25-1; j_gene: TRBJ1-6
CDR3aa: CASGQGGETQYF; v_gene: TRBV6-5; j_gene: TRBJ2-5